The T cell receptor (beta chain) under discussion was sequenced for a study of blood T cell repertoires in COVID-19 (dated by TCRdb to the early 2020s). Some background on the complete study: The collaborator samples originated in the United States, Italy and Spain and spanned the acute and convalescent phases of COVID-19. The repertoires were released in a freely available public database intended as a resource for research on the immune response to SARS-CoV-2. Deeply sampled blood TCRbeta repertoires from subjects exposed to, actively infected with, or recovered from COVID-19 were included in the dataset. Samples were obtained from the ongoing ImmuneRACE study (first 160 participants) and from about 1,300 subjects provided by 6 global collaborators. The material from the prospective study consisted of cDNA or gDNA derived from T cells, B-cell-depleted T cells, or PBMCs. Where HLA class I and class II types were available, the types were taken from metadata supplied by the sample provider, not from assay-based typing. The sample metadata nearly always contained a de-identified subject ID, COVID-19 status, age in years and sex.

TCRbeta CDR3 regions were amplified from genomic DNA using the immunoSEQ Assay, a bias-controlled multiplex PCR. Concerning the study's data processing: Nucleated cell counts per sample were estimated from amplification of reference gene primers within the assay. To quantify the absolute abundance of each unique TCRbeta CDR3 rearrangement, sequence reads were collapsed and filtered. For each sample, productive Simpson clonality was calculated by taking the square root of Simpson's diversity index across productive rearrangements. The table was pulled from immuneACCESS by TCRdb, which kept in-frame rearrangements only. Such tables lose some clones; where checked, under half of the loss comes from unresolved V genes, and the rest has no known cause. V, J and clone size reflect that table, while D and trimming were determined from the DNA. The sample profile shows roughly 290,000 clones; 80% to 90% of them were found once. Clones ranked in the top ten supply 2.2% of the sample.

In regard to this clone: Its antigen specificity is not known. Base qualities are missing; no much larger clone stands one base away.

General findings and caveats noted by the study authors: The quantity of clinical and demographic metadata differed by source and by participant and was supplied without curation.

In the prospective study, participants were about 18 to 95 years old, resided in 25 or so geographic areas of the United States, and were enrolled through a virtual design. In the prospective study, participants were assigned to cohorts based on the clinical history participants reported in a screening survey and a study questionnaire. Recovered participants in ImmuneRACE Cohort 3 were defined by two consecutive negative NP/OP PCR tests, clearance by a healthcare professional, or resolution of symptoms. Mobile phlebotomists in the prospective study collected whole blood, serum and a nasopharyngeal or oropharyngeal swab from every participant. Over a roughly 2-month period, participants in the prospective study had the option of providing additional blood draws and questionnaires. Prospective study blood samples were shipped either frozen or at room temperature before DNA extraction. From the cysteine through the phenylalanine, the CDR3 covers 9 amino acids. Just the 27-base CDR3 DNA is kept, in frame starting at base 1.

The source material was PBMCs or T cells enriched from blood (not recorded which). The sequence is built from TRBV21-1 and TRBJ1-1. TRBV21-1 is deemed a pseudogene. The TCR comes from a man younger than 40 who had recovered from COVID-19. The encoded CDR3 is CAHGGKAFF. The DNA sequence reads TGTGCCCACGGGGGAAAAGCTTTCTTT.